This TCR beta chain was captured in a study of T cell changes during pregnancy in multiple sclerosis. Assay used: immunoSEQ multiplex PCR; TCRdb lists only in-frame clones, some missing. This sample carries 40,000 to 50,000 clones, about 91% of them seen once, and the ten largest clones take roughly 10%. Trimming removed 2 bases at V and 5 bases at J, with 7 bases between. The CDR3 length is 13 residues. Germline V gene data show CDR1 as SGHDT and CDR2 as YYEEEE. The source of this sequence is a female donor with multiple sclerosis, enrolled in a pregnancy study. The sequencing here drew on CD8+ T cells from peripheral blood mononuclear cells, taken after pregnancy. The chain couples TRBV5-6 to TRBJ2-2, with a tentative D call TRBD2 (5 bases). DNA for the CDR3: TGTGCCAGCAGCTTCGGGGAGACCGGGGAGCTGTTTTTT. Encoded protein: CASSFGETGELFF.